This paragraph reports one T cell receptor beta chain. This entry is derived from a study of control samples from healthy donors and cancer patients. The CDR3 has 15 residues. Germline V gene data show CDR1 as SEHNR and CDR2 as FQNEAQ (reference sequence). V was pared by 4 bases and J by 0 bases, with 12 bases between. Assay: immunoSEQ multiplex PCR; the TCRdb copy retains only in-frame clones and omits some. Among about 130,000 clones listed, roughly 88% were seen once. The V call is TRBV7-9, the J call TRBJ2-5; tentatively, D is TRBD1 (6 bases). The receptor was derived from a man in his fifties or sixties in good health. The sample comprised blood. Written as DNA, the CDR3 is TGTGCCAGCAGCTCCAAAACAGGGTACCAAGAGACCCAGTACTTC. Translating it yields CASSSKTGYQETQYF.